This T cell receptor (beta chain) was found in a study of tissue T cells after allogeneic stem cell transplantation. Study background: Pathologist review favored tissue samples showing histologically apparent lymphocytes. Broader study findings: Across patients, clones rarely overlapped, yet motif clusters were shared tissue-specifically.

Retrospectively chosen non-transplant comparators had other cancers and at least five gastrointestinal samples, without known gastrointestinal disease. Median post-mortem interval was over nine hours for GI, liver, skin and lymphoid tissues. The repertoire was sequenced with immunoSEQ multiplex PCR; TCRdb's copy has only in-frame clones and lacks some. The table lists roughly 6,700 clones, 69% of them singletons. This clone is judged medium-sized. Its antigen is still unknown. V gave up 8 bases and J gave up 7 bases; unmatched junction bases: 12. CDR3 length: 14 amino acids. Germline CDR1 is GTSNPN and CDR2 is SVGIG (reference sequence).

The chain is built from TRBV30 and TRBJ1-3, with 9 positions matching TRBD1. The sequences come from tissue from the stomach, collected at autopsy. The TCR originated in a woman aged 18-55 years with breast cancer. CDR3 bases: TGTGCCGTCGACAGGGGGACATCAAGCAACACCATATATTTT. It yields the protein CAVDRGTSSNTIYF. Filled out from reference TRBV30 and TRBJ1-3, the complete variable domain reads SQTIHQWPATLVQPVGSPLSLECTVEGTSNPNLYWYRQAAGRGLQLLFYSVGIGQISSEVPQNLSASRPQDRQFILSSKKLLLSDSGFYLCAVDRGTSSNTIYFGEGSWLTVV.